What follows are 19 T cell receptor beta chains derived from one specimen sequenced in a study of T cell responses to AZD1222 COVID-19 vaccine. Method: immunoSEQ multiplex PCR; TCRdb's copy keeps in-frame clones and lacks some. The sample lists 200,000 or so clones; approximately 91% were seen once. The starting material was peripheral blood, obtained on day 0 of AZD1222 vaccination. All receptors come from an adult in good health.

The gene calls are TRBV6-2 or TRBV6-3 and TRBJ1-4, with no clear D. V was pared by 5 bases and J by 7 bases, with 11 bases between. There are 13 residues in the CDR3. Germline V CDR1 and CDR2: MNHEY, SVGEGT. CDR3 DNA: TGTGCCAGCAGTGGAGTGGACGGTGAAAAACTGTTTTTT. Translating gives CASSGVDGEKLFF.

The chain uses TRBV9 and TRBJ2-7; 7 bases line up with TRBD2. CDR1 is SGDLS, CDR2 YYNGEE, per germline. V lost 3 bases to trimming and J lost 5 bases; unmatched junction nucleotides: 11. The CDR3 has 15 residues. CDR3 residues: CASSAAGTTLDEQYF. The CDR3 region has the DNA TGTGCCAGCAGCGCGGCCGGGACTACCCTCGACGAGCAGTACTTC.

The CDR3 is CASSELDRQNSPLHF. The CDR3, as DNA: TGTGCCAGCAGTGAATTGGACAGGCAAAATTCACCCCTCCACTTT. This chain links TRBV25-1 with TRBJ1-6; 7 bases align to TRBD1. The CDR3 has 15 amino acids. Germline V lookup: CDR1 MGHDK, CDR2 SYGVNS. After removal of 1 base from V and 7 bases from J, the junction contained 4 bases not matched to a gene. The variable domain in full, with the rest retrieved from reference TRBV25-1 and TRBJ1-6, is EADIYQTPRYLVIGTGKKITLECSQTMGHDKMYWYQQDPGMELHLIHYSYGVNSTEKGDLSSESTVSRIRTEHFPLTLESARPSHTSQYLCASSELDRQNSPLHFGNGTRLTVT.

CDR3 sequence (DNA): TGTGCCAGCAGCTTAACAGCGACGAACACCGGGGAGCTGTTTTTT. Translation: CASSLTATNTGELFF. The chain has TRBV11-1 and TRBJ2-2; D gene uncertain. The CDR3 length is 15 residues. V lost 2 bases, J lost 0 bases, and 7 bases lay in between. Germline CDR1 and CDR2: SGHAT and FQDESV (reference sequence).

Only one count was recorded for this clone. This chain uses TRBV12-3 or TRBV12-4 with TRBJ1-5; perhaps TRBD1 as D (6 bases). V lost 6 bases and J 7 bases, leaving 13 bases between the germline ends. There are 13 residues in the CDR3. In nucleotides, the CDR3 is TGTGCCAGCAGCGACACAGGGAGACAGCCCCAGCATTTT. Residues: CASSDTGRQPQHF.

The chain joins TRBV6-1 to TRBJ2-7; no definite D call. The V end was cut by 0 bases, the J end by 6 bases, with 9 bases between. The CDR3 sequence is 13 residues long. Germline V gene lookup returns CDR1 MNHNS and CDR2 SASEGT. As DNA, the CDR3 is TGTGCCAGCAGTGAAGCTTCGGGTTCCGAGCAGTACTTC. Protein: CASSEASGSEQYF.

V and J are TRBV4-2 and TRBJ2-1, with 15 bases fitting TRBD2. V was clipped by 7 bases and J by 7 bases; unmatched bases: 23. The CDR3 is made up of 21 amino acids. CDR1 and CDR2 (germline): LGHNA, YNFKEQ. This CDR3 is CASTMLGGTSGGPLLENEQFF. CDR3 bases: TGTGCCAGCACAATGCTCGGAGGGACTAGCGGGGGGCCCCTGCTTGAGAATGAGCAGTTCTTC.

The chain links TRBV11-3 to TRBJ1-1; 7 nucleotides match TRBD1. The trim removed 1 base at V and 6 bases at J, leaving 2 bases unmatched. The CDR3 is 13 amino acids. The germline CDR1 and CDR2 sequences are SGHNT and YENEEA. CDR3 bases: TGTGCCAGCAGCTTAGCCCAGGGGGCTGAAGCTTTCTTT. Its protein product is CASSLAQGAEAFF. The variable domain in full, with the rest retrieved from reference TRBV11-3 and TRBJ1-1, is EAGVVQSPRYKIIEKKQPVAFWCNPISGHNTLYWYLQNLGQGPELLIRYENEEAVDDSQLPKDRFSAERLKGVDSTLKIQPAELGDSAVYLCASSLAQGAEAFFGQGTRLTVV.

The CDR3 bases are TGTGCCAGCAGCGGGTATAACGGGGGCCCCTACAATGAGCAGTTCTTC. Its translation is CASSGYNGGPYNEQFF. This chain joins TRBV9 and TRBJ2-1; TRBD1 or TRBD2 may be the D gene (6 bases each). Germline values: CDR1 SGDLS, CDR2 YYNGEE. CDR3 length equals 16 residues. V lost 3 bases to trimming and J lost 2 bases, with 15 bases between them.

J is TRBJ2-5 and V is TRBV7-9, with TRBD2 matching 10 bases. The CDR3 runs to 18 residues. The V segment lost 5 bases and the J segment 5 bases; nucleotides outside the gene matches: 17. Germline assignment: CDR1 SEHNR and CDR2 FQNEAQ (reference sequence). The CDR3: CASSQRPLAGVWKETQYF. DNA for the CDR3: TGTGCCAGCAGCCAAAGGCCGCTAGCGGGAGTCTGGAAGGAGACCCAGTACTTC. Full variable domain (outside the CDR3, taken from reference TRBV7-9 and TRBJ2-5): DTGVSQNPRHKITKRGQNVTFRCDPISEHNRLYWYRQTLGQGPEFLTYFQNEAQLEKSRLLSDRFSAERPKGSFSTLEIQRTEQGDSAMYLCASSQRPLAGVWKETQYFGPGTRLLVL.

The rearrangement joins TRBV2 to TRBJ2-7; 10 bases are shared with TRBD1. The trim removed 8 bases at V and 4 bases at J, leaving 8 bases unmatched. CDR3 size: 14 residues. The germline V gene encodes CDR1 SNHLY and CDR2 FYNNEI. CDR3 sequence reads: CASRTGQGQYEQYF. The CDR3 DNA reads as TGTGCCAGCCGGACGGGACAGGGGCAATACGAGCAGTACTTC.

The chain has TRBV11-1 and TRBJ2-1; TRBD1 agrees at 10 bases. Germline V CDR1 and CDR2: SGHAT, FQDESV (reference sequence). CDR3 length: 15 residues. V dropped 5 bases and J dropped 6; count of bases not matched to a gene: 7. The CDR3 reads CASSPEGTGVNEQFF. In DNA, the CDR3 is TGTGCCAGCAGCCCAGAAGGGACAGGGGTCAATGAGCAGTTCTTC.

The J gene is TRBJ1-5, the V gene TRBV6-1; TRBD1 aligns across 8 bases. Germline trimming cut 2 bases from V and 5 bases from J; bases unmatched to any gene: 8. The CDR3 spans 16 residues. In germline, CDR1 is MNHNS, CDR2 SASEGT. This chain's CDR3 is CASSELTGGSDQPQHF. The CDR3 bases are TGTGCCAGCAGTGAACTTACAGGGGGAAGCGATCAGCCCCAGCATTTT.

This CDR3 is CASSLDPSGNEQYF. Here the CDR3 DNA reads TGTGCCAGCAGCTTAGATCCTAGCGGGAACGAGCAGTACTTC. V usage is TRBV13 and J usage is TRBJ2-7; 9 bases line up with TRBD2. V lost 1 base to trimming and J lost 5 bases; unmatched junction nucleotides: 3. From germline, CDR1 is PRHDT and CDR2 FYEKMQ (reference sequence). The CDR3 is 14 residues long.

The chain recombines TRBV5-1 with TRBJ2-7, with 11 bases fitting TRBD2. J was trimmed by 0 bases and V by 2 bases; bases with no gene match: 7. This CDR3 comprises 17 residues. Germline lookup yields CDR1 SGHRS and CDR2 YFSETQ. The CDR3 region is CASSLETSGDYSYEQYF. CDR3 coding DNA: TGCGCCAGCAGCTTAGAGACTAGCGGGGACTACTCCTACGAGCAGTACTTC.

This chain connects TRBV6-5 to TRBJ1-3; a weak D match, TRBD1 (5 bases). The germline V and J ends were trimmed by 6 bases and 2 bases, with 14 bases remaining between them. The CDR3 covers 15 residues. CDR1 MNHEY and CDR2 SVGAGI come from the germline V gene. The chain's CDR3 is CASRVGTEAGNTIYF. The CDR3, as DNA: TGTGCCAGCAGAGTAGGGACTGAGGCTGGAAACACCATATATTTT.

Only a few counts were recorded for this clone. For the CDR3, the DNA is TGTGCCAGCAGCCGGACAGGGATTGATGGCTACACCTTC. Translation gives CASSRTGIDGYTF. The V and J genes are TRBV6-5 and TRBJ1-2, with 8 bases aligning to TRBD1. The CDR3 consists of 13 residues. Per the germline V gene, CDR1 is MNHEY and CDR2 is SVGAGI. V lost 6 bases, J lost 6 bases, and 6 bases stayed unmatched.

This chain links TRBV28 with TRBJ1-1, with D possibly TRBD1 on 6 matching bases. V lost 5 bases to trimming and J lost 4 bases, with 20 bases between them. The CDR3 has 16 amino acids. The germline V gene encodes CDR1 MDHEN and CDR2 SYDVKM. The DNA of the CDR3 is TGTGCCAGCAGTAGTAGGGGGTCGGGTAGTGTCACTGAAGCTTTCTTT. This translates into CASSSRGSGSVTEAFF.

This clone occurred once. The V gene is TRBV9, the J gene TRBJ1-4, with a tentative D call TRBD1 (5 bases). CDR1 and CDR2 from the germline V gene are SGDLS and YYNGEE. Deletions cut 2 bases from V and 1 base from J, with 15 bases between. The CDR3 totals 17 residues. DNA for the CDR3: TGTGCCAGCAGCGTGGCGCCCACGGGGGGAACTAATGAAAAACTGTTTTTT. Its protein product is CASSVAPTGGTNEKLFF.